The 27 T cell receptor beta chains in this list originate from one sample, sequenced in a study of human T cells and chemical hapten exposure (TCRdb year 2021). Receptor amplification or capture employed RACE. Sequencing relied on a NextSeq 500. Using fastp trimming at Q25 and MiXCR clonotype assembly, TCRdb reanalyzed the public sequencing data and kept in-frame beta chains. Every entry covers one CDR3 protein and lists the most common genes and DNA from its rows. The sample table lists 100,000 to 150,000 distinct CDR3 sequences, about 11% of them with a count of one. Under 2.5% of the sample comes from the top ten. According to the study, the label for this sample's time point signals: patch test 3, about 24 weeks after DPC sensitization. Explained via the paper, the treatment or condition label denotes: therapeutic diphenylcyclopropenone sensitization with weekly scalp DPC. Specimen: whole blood, collected in connection with sensitization to the hapten diphenylcyclopropenone (DPC). The origin of the receptors is a woman aged 50 to 60 with alopecia areata. Some clones in this sample may be carry-over from other donors' samples.

The chain links TRBV20-1 to TRBJ2-5; the D is unclear. Trimming removed 4 bases from V and 6 bases from J, with 6 bases in between. Germline CDR1 DFQATT, CDR2 SNEGSKA (reference sequence). The CDR3 has 10 residues. CDR3 bases: TGCAGTGCTAAGAAGAAGACCCAGTACTTC. Its translation: CSAKKKTQYF.

This clonotype was observed a few times. J is TRBJ2-3 and V is TRBV12-3 or TRBV12-4; 8 nucleotides line up with TRBD2. This CDR3 comprises 15 residues. The V and J ends lost 6 bases and 7 bases, in that order; junction bases with no gene match: 12. The CDR3 is CASSRISGALNTQYF. The CDR3 coding sequence is TGTGCCAGCAGCAGAATTAGCGGGGCCCTTAATACGCAGTATTTT.

The chain uses TRBV4-2 and TRBJ1-4, with unresolved D. The V gene lost 0 bases and the J gene lost 0 bases, with 5 bases spanning the gap. Germline CDR1 and CDR2: LGHNA and YNFKEQ. The CDR3 is 15 residues long. The CDR3 DNA follows: TGTGCCAGCAGCCAAGAGACCACAACTAATGAAAAACTGTTTTTT. This translates into CASSQETTTNEKLFF.

This clonotype was seen only a few times. The V call is TRBV5-5, the J call TRBJ2-2; D call uncertain. V lost 4 bases and J 5 bases, leaving 9 bases between the germline ends. Germline CDR1 reads SGHKS; CDR2 reads YYEKEE (reference sequence). The length of the CDR3 is 13 residues. The CDR3 coding sequence is TGTGCCAGCAGCCTGGGCCCTACCGGGGAGCTGTTTTTT. Translating it yields CASSLGPTGELFF.

The chain joins TRBV5-6 to TRBJ2-7; 7 bases align to TRBD1. The CDR3 runs to 14 residues. Trimming took 0 bases from V and 5 from J; bases not matched to a gene: 5. The germline V gene has CDR1 SGHDT and CDR2 YYEEEE. The CDR3 nucleotides are TGTGCCAGCAGCTTGGGACAGGGCAACGACGAGCAGTACTTC. Translating it yields CASSLGQGNDEQYF.

In its sample, this clonotype was seen many times. J is TRBJ2-1 and V is TRBV20-1; 12 bases agree with TRBD2. The ends lost 6 bases at V and 0 bases at J; junction bases unmatched: 6. The CDR3 is 16 amino acids. CDR1 and CDR2 (germline): DFQATT, SNEGSKA (reference sequence). The CDR3 reads CSAPGLAGNSYNEQFF. The CDR3 DNA sequence: TGCAGTGCCCCGGGACTAGCGGGTAACTCCTACAATGAGCAGTTCTTC.

The rearrangement uses TRBV20-1 and TRBJ2-7; 7 nucleotides agree with TRBD2. The CDR3 spans 17 residues. Germline lookup yields CDR1 DFQATT and CDR2 SNEGSKA (reference sequence). The chain's CDR3 is CSGLPDAGRGSSYEQYF. CDR3 sequence (DNA): TGCAGCGGGCTCCCGGATGCGGGGCGGGGGAGCTCCTACGAGCAGTACTTC.

This clonotype was seen a few times. This chain joins TRBV27 and TRBJ1-4; D perhaps matches TRBD1 (5 bases). Germline assignment: CDR1 MNHEY and CDR2 SMNVEV (reference sequence). Trimming stripped 4 bases from V and 8 bases from J, with 14 bases between. The CDR3 spans 14 residues. Here the CDR3 DNA reads TGTGCCAGCAGTTCCGCGGGACTTGGGGAAAAACTGTTTTTT. The encoded protein is CASSSAGLGEKLFF.

This clonotype was found many times. The V gene is TRBV6-5, the J gene TRBJ2-3; 7 bases fit TRBD1. V lost 6 bases and J lost 3; bases outside the gene matches: 6. Germline assignment: CDR1 MNHEY and CDR2 SVGAGI. The CDR3 covers 14 residues. The CDR3 sequence: CASRRQGTTDTQYF. As DNA, the CDR3 is TGTGCCAGCAGGAGACAGGGTACGACAGATACGCAGTATTTT.

This clonotype was seen many times. The genes are TRBV20-1 and TRBJ2-7; D not resolved. V was shortened by 3 bases and J by 0 bases, with 12 bases between the two germline ends. CDR1 is DFQATT, CDR2 SNEGSKA, per germline (reference sequence). The CDR3 contains 14 residues. The CDR3 reads CSASAQGRSYEQYF. In DNA form, the CDR3 reads TGCAGTGCTAGCGCACAAGGGCGCTCCTACGAGCAGTACTTC.

Only a few counts were recorded for this clonotype. J is TRBJ1-1 and V is TRBV7-8; 10 bases map to TRBD1. The trim removed 5 bases at V and 6 bases at J, leaving 6 bases unmatched. The V gene's germline CDR1 is SGHVS and CDR2 FQNEAQ. The CDR3 has 14 residues. The CDR3 nucleotides read TGTGCCAGCAGCCAGAGAGGACAGGGGGCTGAAGCTTTCTTT. It translates to CASSQRGQGAEAFF. The full variable domain, in which reference TRBV7-8 and TRBJ1-1 provide the parts outside the CDR3, is GAGVSQSPRYKVAKRGQDVALRCDPISGHVSLFWYQQALGQGPEFLTYFQNEAQLDKSGLPSDRFFAERPEGSVSTLKIQRTQQEDSAVYLCASSQRGQGAEAFFGQGTRLTVV.

The V call is TRBV3-1, the J call TRBJ2-1; TRBD2 agrees at 7 bases. Unmatched junction bases numbered 10, after V lost 4 bases and J lost 4 bases. The CDR3 totals 16 residues. CDR1 is LGHDT and CDR2 is YNNKEL in the germline V gene (reference sequence). The CDR3 DNA sequence: TGTGCCAGCAGCCCTTTTCTGAGCGGGAAATACAATGAGCAGTTCTTC. It specifies CASSPFLSGKYNEQFF.

This clonotype showed up many times. The chain is built from TRBV6-5 and TRBJ2-7; the D is unclear. This CDR3 has 13 amino acids. The V and J ends lost 2 bases and 4 bases respectively, with 9 bases between them. Germline-derived CDR1 and CDR2 are MNHEY and SVGAGI. The CDR3 bases are TGTGCCAGCAGTTACCTGGGAAGGTACGAGCAGTACTTC. The encoded protein is CASSYLGRYEQYF.

V and J are TRBV6-5 and TRBJ2-2; 15 positions match TRBD2. CDR1 MNHEY and CDR2 SVGAGI come from the germline V gene. Trimming took 5 bases from V and 6 from J; bases not matched to a gene: 7. CDR3 length equals 17 residues. The CDR3 region is CASSTPRTSGRAGELFF. The CDR3 DNA is TGTGCCAGCAGTACCCCCCGGACTAGCGGGAGGGCCGGGGAGCTGTTTTTT.

The CDR3 spells CASSPQGVDYGYTF. For the CDR3, the DNA is TGTGCCAGCAGCCCCCAGGGGGTCGACTATGGCTACACCTTC. This rearrangement joins TRBV7-2 to TRBJ1-2; 7 bases agree with TRBD1. V gave up 5 bases and J gave up 3 bases; unmatched junction bases: 6. The germline V gene has CDR1 SGHTA and CDR2 FQGNSA. CDR3 length equals 14 residues.

Details on this clonotype: This clone may be a read error of a much larger clone one base away. The J gene is TRBJ2-6, the V gene TRBV27, with D possibly TRBD2 on 5 matching bases. Between the trimmed V and J ends, which lost 6 bases and 2 bases, there was a span of 5 bases. CDR1 and CDR2 (germline): MNHEY, SMNVEV (reference sequence). This CDR3 spans 13 amino acids. Written as DNA, the CDR3 is TGTGCCAGCAGGAGGGCTGGGGCCAACGTCCTGACTTTC. Its translation: CASRRAGANVLTF.

This clonotype appeared many times. The chain combines TRBV20-1 with TRBJ2-4; 14 nucleotides line up with TRBD2. The trim removed 1 base at V and 0 bases at J, leaving 5 bases unmatched. Germline V gene lookup returns CDR1 DFQATT and CDR2 SNEGSKA (reference sequence). This CDR3 spans 18 amino acids. The CDR3 DNA reads TGCAGTGCTAGAGGGACTAGCGGGAGGATTGGAGCCAAAAACATTCAGTACTTC. This encodes CSARGTSGRIGAKNIQYF.

This sequence joins TRBV24-1 and TRBJ1-4; maybe TRBD1 (5 bases). Per the germline V gene, CDR1 is KGHDR and CDR2 is SFDVKD. The V and J ends lost 4 bases and 3 bases respectively, with 11 bases between them. The CDR3 has 15 residues. In DNA, the CDR3 is TGTGCCACCAGTGACCCCAGACAGCCTAATGAAAAACTGTTTTTT. It is translated as CATSDPRQPNEKLFF.

This clonotype has a count of ten or more. The chain recombines TRBV15 with TRBJ2-1, with a tentative D call TRBD2 (5 bases). Germline assignment: CDR1 LNHNV and CDR2 YYDKDF (reference sequence). V lost 4 bases to trimming and J lost 2 bases, with 9 bases between them. CDR3 length equals 14 residues. The CDR3 reads CATSTRGTYNEQFF. The DNA of the CDR3 is TGTGCCACCAGCACCCGAGGGACCTACAATGAGCAGTTCTTC.

The chain combines TRBV12-3 or TRBV12-4 with TRBJ2-7, with D perhaps matching TRBD2 (5 bases). The CDR3 sequence is 14 residues long. V lost 5 bases to trimming and J lost 5 bases, with 16 bases between them. In nucleotides, the CDR3 is TGTGCCAGCAGTGCGAATCCGGGATTCAACGAGCAGTACTTC. Translating gives CASSANPGFNEQYF.

The rearrangement uses TRBV18 and TRBJ2-6; 9 positions agree with TRBD1. Losses at the gene ends were 3 bases for V and 0 bases for J; bases not matched to a gene: 6. There are 18 residues in the CDR3. CDR1 is KGHSH, CDR2 LQKENI, per germline. CDR3 amino acids: CASSPWTGVNSGANVLTF. The CDR3 DNA follows: TGTGCCAGCTCACCTTGGACAGGGGTCAACTCTGGGGCCAACGTCCTGACTTTC.

This clonotype has a handful of counts. V gene TRBV11-2 combines with J gene TRBJ2-2; D remains ambiguous. This CDR3 has 18 amino acids. From germline, CDR1 is SGHAT and CDR2 FQNNGV. V lost 2 bases and J lost 0, with 16 bases in between. The CDR3 protein is CASSLSSPTAANTGELFF. CDR3 coding DNA: TGTGCCAGCAGCTTAAGTAGTCCGACGGCTGCGAACACCGGGGAGCTGTTTTTT.

With regard to this clonotype: The junction does not match germline at one end; this may be a read error. The genes are TRBV20-1 and TRBJ2-1; TRBD2 matches 9 bases. The CDR3 totals 14 residues. CDR1 is DFQATT and CDR2 is SNEGSKA in the germline V gene (reference sequence). In DNA form, the CDR3 reads TGCAGTGCGTTAGCGGGAGAAACTTACAATGAGAAGTTCTTC. This gives the protein CSALAGETYNEKFF.

The chain links TRBV24-1 to TRBJ1-1, with unresolved D. The CDR3 spans 12 residues. Germline-derived CDR1 and CDR2 are KGHDR and SFDVKD. The ends were cut back, 3 bases at V and 7 bases at J, with 8 bases in the middle. CDR3 sequence (DNA): TGTGCCACCAGTGATCGGCGTGATGAAGCTTTCTTT. Residues: CATSDRRDEAFF.

This clonotype was detected a few times. The V call is TRBV25-1, the J call TRBJ2-4, with D unclear. The CDR3 is 16 residues long. Germline CDR1 MGHDK, CDR2 SYGVNS. Trimming pared 1 base from V and 0 bases from J, leaving 10 bases between. CDR3 region: CASSESIYLAKNIQYF. The CDR3 nucleotides are TGTGCCAGCAGTGAATCCATCTACCTAGCCAAAAACATTCAGTACTTC.

This clonotype was observed a handful of times. The CDR3 nucleotides read TGTGCCTGGGGCGGAGGGACAGATACGCAGTATTTT. This translates into CAWGGGTDTQYF. This chain connects TRBV30 to TRBJ2-3; possible D gene TRBD2, 6 bases. Trimming stripped 5 bases from V and 3 bases from J, with 9 bases between. Germline values: CDR1 GTSNPN, CDR2 SVGIG (reference sequence). The CDR3 is 12 residues long.

V is TRBV14 and J is TRBJ2-2, with TRBD2 matching over 8 bases. The CDR3 covers 16 residues. The germline V gene encodes CDR1 SGHDN and CDR2 FVKESK. V gave up 1 base and J gave up 0 bases; unmatched junction bases: 1. CDR3 DNA: TGTGCCAGCAGCCAAGTACTAGCGGCGAACACCGGGGAGCTGTTTTTT. This encodes CASSQVLAANTGELFF. The full variable domain, completed using reference TRBV14 and TRBJ2-2, is EAGVTQFPSHSVIEKGQTVTLRCDPISGHDNLYWYRRVMGKEIKFLLHFVKESKQDESGMPNNRFLAERTGGTYSTLKVQPAELEDSGVYFCASSQVLAANTGELFFGEGSRLTVL.